The 20 T cell receptor beta chains in this list originate from one sample, sequenced in a study of blood T cell repertoires in COVID-19. TCRdb's copy holds only in-frame clones and misses some; the assay was immunoSEQ multiplex PCR. Here the sample spans over 250,000 clones, about 89% being singletons. The sample consisted of PBMCs or T cells enriched from blood (not recorded which). The receptors were sampled from a woman in her thirties who had recovered from COVID-19.

The CDR3 reads CASSQEAQHSPYGYTF. The CDR3 DNA is TGCGCCAGCAGCCAAGAAGCACAGCATAGTCCCTATGGCTACACCTTC. The chain joins TRBV4-1 to TRBJ1-2, with no clear D. Trimming removed 0 bases from V and 4 bases from J, with 15 bases in between. Per germline, CDR1 MGHRA and CDR2 YSYEKL. This CDR3 spans 16 amino acids.

The J gene is TRBJ2-3, the V gene TRBV12-3 or TRBV12-4; no reliable D call. V lost 1 base and J lost 5, with 4 bases in between. This CDR3 spans 12 amino acids. CDR3 in DNA: TGTGCCAGCAGTTTAGGAGTAGATACGCAGTATTTT. This encodes CASSLGVDTQYF.

The rearrangement uses TRBV6-2 or TRBV6-3 and TRBJ1-5; tentatively, D is TRBD1 (6 bases). CDR1 and CDR2 (germline): MNHEY, SVGEGT. V was trimmed by 6 bases and J by 5 bases, leaving 23 bases between them. This CDR3 is 17 amino acids long. Here the CDR3 DNA reads TGTGCCAGCAGCCCTCTAGACAGGTCTGCGGGGGATCAGCCCCAGCATTTT. Its protein product is CASSPLDRSAGDQPQHF.

V is TRBV19 and J is TRBJ2-1; TRBD1 aligns across 7 bases. V was clipped by 6 bases and J by 7 bases; unmatched bases: 12. Per germline, CDR1 LNHDA and CDR2 SQIVND (reference sequence). This CDR3 has 15 residues. The CDR3: CASRSSGTALNEQFF. CDR3 in DNA: TGTGCCAGTAGGAGTTCCGGGACAGCTTTGAATGAGCAGTTCTTC.

This sequence joins TRBV7-2 and TRBJ2-7; the match to TRBD2 covers 8 bases. After removal of 1 base from V and 3 bases from J, the junction contained 5 bases not matched to a gene. The CDR3 is made up of 15 amino acids. The germline CDR1 and CDR2 sequences are SGHTA and FQGNSA. CDR3 bases: TGTGCCAGCAGCTTAGGAGCGGGGGTCTACTACGAGCAGTACTTC. Protein sequence: CASSLGAGVYYEQYF.

This chain's CDR3 is CASSFRQRGRESTDTQYF. DNA of the CDR3: TGTGCCAGCAGCTTCCGCCAGAGAGGGAGGGAGTCCACAGATACGCAGTATTTT. The genes are TRBV7-2 and TRBJ2-3; TRBD2 matches at 7 bases. V was clipped by 3 bases and J by 2 bases; unmatched bases: 14. Germline loops: CDR1 SGHTA, CDR2 FQGNSA. CDR3 length equals 18 residues.

V and J are TRBV19 and TRBJ2-3; 8 nucleotides match TRBD1. Germline CDR1 LNHDA, CDR2 SQIVND (reference sequence). The CDR3 loop spans 15 amino acids. After removal of 3 bases from V and 5 bases from J, the junction contained 7 bases not matched to a gene. This CDR3 reads CASSMVATGGDTQYF. CDR3 bases: TGTGCCAGTAGTATGGTAGCTACAGGGGGAGATACGCAGTATTTT.

This sequence joins TRBV7-9 and TRBJ1-1; a weak D match, TRBD1 (5 bases). CDR1 SEHNR and CDR2 FQNEAQ come from the germline V gene (reference sequence). The CDR3 has 16 residues. Trimming removed 1 base from V and 2 bases from J, with 14 bases in between. The chain's CDR3 is CASSLGLRQPNTEAFF. The CDR3 region has the DNA TGTGCCAGCAGCTTAGGCTTGAGACAGCCTAACACTGAAGCTTTCTTT.

The rearrangement joins TRBV19 to TRBJ1-5, with D unclear. Trimming took 4 bases from V and 4 from J, leaving 8 bases between them. Germline V gives CDR1 LNHDA, CDR2 SQIVND (reference sequence). The CDR3 sequence is 13 residues long. CDR3 DNA: TGTGCCAGTAGTACCGGGATAAATCAGCCCCAGCATTTT. As protein: CASSTGINQPQHF.

The chain uses TRBV5-1 and TRBJ2-7; TRBD1 aligns across 10 bases. Germline lookup yields CDR1 SGHRS and CDR2 YFSETQ. J was trimmed by 7 bases and V by 4 bases; bases with no gene match: 8. The CDR3 is made up of 14 amino acids. The CDR3 sequence is CASSMDRGSGEQYF. CDR3 in DNA: TGCGCCAGCAGCATGGACAGGGGGTCGGGTGAGCAGTACTTC.

This rearrangement joins TRBV28 to TRBJ2-1, with TRBD1 matching over 12 bases. V shed 5 bases, J shed 8 bases, and the junction held 10 bases outside the gene matches. Germline V gene lookup returns CDR1 MDHEN and CDR2 SYDVKM. The CDR3 is made up of 16 amino acids. CDR3 nucleotides: TGTGCCAGCAGTGTTTCCGGGACAGGGGGCATGTATGAGCAGTTCTTC. Its translation: CASSVSGTGGMYEQFF.

This clone was observed a single time. The chain combines TRBV7-2 with TRBJ1-5; 8 nucleotides align to TRBD1. The germline gives CDR1 SGHTA, CDR2 FQGNSA. CDR3 length equals 18 residues. V lost 3 bases, J lost 0 bases, and 10 bases stayed unmatched. In DNA, the CDR3 is TGTGCCAGCAGCTTCCGGACAGGGACGGGATATAGCAATCAGCCCCAGCATTTT. Amino acids: CASSFRTGTGYSNQPQHF.

The CDR3, as DNA: TGTGCCAGCAGCTTCTACCGAGGGTTGGAGGGGGATACGCAGTATTTT. Protein sequence: CASSFYRGLEGDTQYF. The chain combines TRBV5-8 with TRBJ2-3; D possibly corresponds to TRBD2 (6 bases). Germline lookup yields CDR1 SGHTS and CDR2 YDEGEE. The CDR3 contains 16 residues. Trimming shortened V by 2 bases and J by 6 bases, and 19 bases separated the two germline ends.

The chain joins TRBV6-5 to TRBJ2-7; 7 positions agree with TRBD1. This CDR3 region has 15 residues. V was clipped by 5 bases and J by 3 bases; unmatched bases: 10. Germline CDR1 MNHEY, CDR2 SVGAGI. For the CDR3, the DNA is TGTGCCAGCAGTCCGGGACAGCTTTTAAGCTACGAGCAGTACTTC. This translates into CASSPGQLLSYEQYF.

The rearrangement links TRBV6-5 to TRBJ1-2; the match to TRBD1 covers 8 bases. V was pared by 0 bases and J by 6 bases, with 0 bases of the junction left unmatched. Per germline, CDR1 MNHEY and CDR2 SVGAGI. The CDR3 is 13 residues long. CDR3 region: CASSYSTGDGYTF. Written as DNA, the CDR3 is TGTGCCAGCAGTTACTCGACAGGGGATGGCTACACCTTC.

Only one count was recorded for this clone. This sequence joins TRBV12-5 and TRBJ1-1; 7 bases match TRBD1. Germline CDR1 reads LGHNT; CDR2 reads FRNRAP. The junction had 16 bases not matched to a gene; V was cut back by 2 bases and J by 7 bases. This CDR3 is built from 17 residues. CDR3 amino acids: CASGLTGTDLILNEAFF. Here the CDR3 DNA reads TGTGCTAGTGGTTTGACCGGGACAGACCTCATACTAAATGAAGCTTTCTTT.

This clone was recorded once. The rearrangement uses TRBV11-1 and TRBJ1-3; D uncertain. Germline loops: CDR1 SGHAT, CDR2 FQDESV (reference sequence). Trimming took 7 bases from V and 2 from J, leaving 9 bases between them. The CDR3 extends over 13 amino acids. The CDR3 is CASTRGPGNTIYF. CDR3 bases: TGTGCCAGCACCCGCGGCCCTGGAAACACCATATATTTT.

This chain uses TRBV3-1 (or the pseudogene TRBV3-2) with TRBJ1-4, with a tentative D call TRBD1 (5 bases). The V gene lost 0 bases and the J gene lost 7 bases, with 12 bases spanning the gap. Germline V gene data show CDR1 as LGHDT and CDR2 as YNNKEL (reference sequence). The CDR3 contains 15 residues. As DNA, the CDR3 is TGTGCCAGCAGCCAAGAACCAGGGAATCTTGAAAAACTGTTTTTT. This codes for CASSQEPGNLEKLFF.

The chain has TRBV19 and TRBJ2-1, with 8 bases identical to TRBD2. V shed 3 bases, J shed 3 bases, and the junction held 4 bases outside the gene matches. CDR3 length: 15 amino acids. Germline loops: CDR1 LNHDA, CDR2 SQIVND (reference sequence). The CDR3 coding sequence is TGTGCCAGTAGTATTTCCGGGGGGGACTACAATGAGCAGTTCTTC. Its protein is CASSISGGDYNEQFF.

This chain links TRBV9 with TRBJ1-2, with no clear D. Looked up from germline, CDR1 is SGDLS and CDR2 is YYNGEE. The ends were cut back, 2 bases at V and 0 bases at J, with 8 bases in the middle. This CDR3 has 14 residues. The DNA of the CDR3 is TGTGCCAGCAGCGTTGATTCGGCTAACTATGGCTACACCTTC. This encodes CASSVDSANYGYTF.